The rows below give T cell receptor beta chains drawn from one sample of a study of T cell repertoires in cytomegalovirus infection. MiXCR, run by TCRdb on the reads, gives a single entry per CDR3 protein. This sample carries approximately 750,000 distinct CDR3 sequences, 35% of them seen once, and the ten largest clones take 2.5% to 3%. What was sequenced was PBMCs. The receptor set was obtained from a human donor in good health (CMV status not recorded). Some clones in this sample may be carry-over from other donors' samples. The CDR3 runs from the conserved cysteine through the conserved F or W. Each record gives: CDR3 protein, CDR3 DNA, J gene, V gene, clone size, D gene. The D gene is left open where the match is weak. Size tells how often a clone was seen (once, few, many) or the class of an expanded clone, and some rows leave it out.

CASSHTGPNEQFF,TGTGCCAGTAGTCATACTGGGCCCAATGAGCAGTTCTTC,TRBJ2-1,TRBV19,.,.
CASLGGARVSNQPQHF,TGTGCCAGTCTTGGGGGAGCGAGGGTTAGCAATCAGCCCCAGCATTTT,TRBJ1-5,TRBV19,.,.
CASSPGQGITYGYTF,TGTGCCAGCAGCCCGGGACAGGGGATTACCTATGGCTACACCTTC,TRBJ1-2,TRBV7-2,many,TRBD1
CASVGEETQYF,TGTGCCAGCGTAGGCGAAGAGACCCAGTACTTC,TRBJ2-5,TRBV7-9,many,.
CSVEATGQPLYGYTF,TGCAGCGTTGAGGCTACCGGACAGCCTCTCTATGGCTACACCTTC,TRBJ1-2,TRBV29-1,.,.
CSPSSRRGTDTQYF,TGCAGTCCTAGTTCGCGGCGTGGCACAGATACGCAGTATTTT,TRBJ2-3,TRBV20-1,.,.
CASSPITGATNEKLFF,TGTGCCAGCTCACCGATCACAGGGGCCACTAATGAAAAACTGTTTTTT,TRBJ1-4,TRBV18,.,TRBD1
CASSPNLGHSSPLHF,TGTGCCAGCAGCCCCAACCTCGGACATTCTTCACCCCTCCACTTT,TRBJ1-6,TRBV7-9,few,.
CASSFHLGSSHSGRNIQYF,TGTGCCAGCAGTTTCCATCTAGGGAGCTCTCATAGCGGGCGCAACATTCAGTACTTC,TRBJ2-4,TRBV28,few,TRBD2
CASSLFEQGAGDGELFF,TGTGCCAGCAGTTTATTCGAACAGGGGGCCGGGGACGGGGAGCTGTTTTTT,TRBJ2-2,TRBV28,.,TRBD1
CASSHLFGNQPQHF,TGTGCCAGCAGCCACCTCTTTGGCAATCAGCCCCAGCATTTT,TRBJ1-5,TRBV6-5,.,.
CASSYVADNYNEQFF,TGTGCCAGCAGTTACGTAGCTGACAACTACAATGAGCAGTTCTTC,TRBJ2-1,TRBV27,.,.
CAFGTGGNGYTF,TGTGCCTTCGGGACAGGGGGAAATGGCTACACCTTC,TRBJ1-2,TRBV7-4,.,TRBD1
CASSSGVTNEKLFF,TGTGCCAGCAGCTCCGGGGTTACGAATGAAAAACTGTTTTTT,TRBJ1-4,TRBV7-9,many,.
CASSKSGFEYQPQHF,TGTGCCAGCAGCAAGTCAGGGTTCGAGTATCAGCCCCAGCATTTT,TRBJ1-5,TRBV12-3/TRBV12-4,.,.
CASSSEGYNYGYTF,TGTGCCAGCAGCTCGGAGGGGTACAACTATGGCTACACCTTC,TRBJ1-2,TRBV28,.,.
CASSYATGATGYGYTF,TGTGCCAGCAGTTACGCTACAGGGGCGACGGGCTATGGCTACACCTTC,TRBJ1-2,TRBV6-5,.,TRBD1
CASSPTGVSWSNEQFF,TGTGCCAGCAGTCCGACAGGGGTTTCATGGAGCAATGAGCAGTTCTTC,TRBJ2-1,TRBV28,.,TRBD1
CASSLGRNPYYEQYF,TGTGCCAGCAGCTTAGGACGAAACCCTTACTACGAGCAGTACTTC,TRBJ2-7,TRBV5-6,.,.
CASSQSGSGLPSFSDF,TGTGCCAGCAGCCAGTCGGGAAGCGGGCTGCCCTCATTCTCTGACTTC,TRBJ2-5,TRBV7-8,many,.
CASSPMEGAAKNIQYF,TGTGCCAGCAGCCCTATGGAGGGGGCGGCCAAAAACATTCAGTACTTC,TRBJ2-4,TRBV7-9,.,.
CASSLWSGANVLTF,TGTGCCAGCAGTTTATGGTCTGGGGCCAACGTCCTGACTTTC,TRBJ2-6,TRBV12-3/TRBV12-4,.,.
CASSSPTDTYEQYF,TGTGCCAGCAGTTCCCCCACCGACACCTACGAGCAGTACTTC,TRBJ2-7,TRBV28,few,.
CASSGHRAYEQYF,TGTGCCAGCAGTGGACACAGGGCCTACGAGCAGTACTTC,TRBJ2-7,TRBV12-3/TRBV12-4,.,.
CAISEEGGLAGEQYF,TGTGCCATCAGTGAGGAGGGGGGACTAGCGGGAGAGCAGTACTTC,TRBJ2-7,TRBV10-3,.,TRBD2
CASSPQQLGSYEQYF,TGTGCCAGCAGCCCTCAGCAGTTGGGGAGCTACGAGCAGTACTTC,TRBJ2-7,TRBV7-9,.,.
CASSLRGDRGRGNQLQHF,TGTGCCAGCAGCTTAAGGGGGGACAGGGGGCGCGGCAATCAGCTCCAGCATTTT,TRBJ1-5,TRBV7-2,.,TRBD1
CASSGRGTSGRRTDTQYF,TGTGCCAGCAGCGGGCGCGGGACTAGCGGGCGCCGCACAGATACGCAGTATTTT,TRBJ2-3,TRBV6-6,few,TRBD2
CASSIPGTSDYNEQFF,TGTGCCAGCTCTATACCCGGGACTAGCGACTACAATGAGCAGTTCTTC,TRBJ2-1,TRBV28,few,TRBD2
CASSSDRGEETQYF,TGTGCCAGCAGTTCGGACAGGGGAGAAGAGACCCAGTACTTC,TRBJ2-5,TRBV12-3/TRBV12-4,.,TRBD1
CASSLEAGDEQYF,TGTGCCAGCAGCTTAGAAGCCGGGGACGAGCAGTACTTC,TRBJ2-7,TRBV7-8,many,.
CASSLGSRDGGYTF,TGTGCCAGCAGTTTAGGGTCCAGGGACGGTGGCTACACCTTC,TRBJ1-2,TRBV28,.,.
CASSVGVYVYTF,TGTGCCAGCAGCGTAGGAGTCTATGTCTACACCTTC,TRBJ1-2,TRBV7-2,.,.
CASSFTFNQPQHF,TGTGCCAGCAGCTTTACGTTCAATCAGCCCCAGCATTTT,TRBJ1-5,TRBV7-2,many,.
CASSPPRGLVVDTQYF,TGTGCCAGCTCCCCTCCCCGGGGGCTGGTGGTAGATACGCAGTATTTT,TRBJ2-3,TRBV7-9,.,.
CASSVTGFGNTIYF,TGTGCCAGCAGTGTTACAGGGTTTGGAAACACCATATATTTT,TRBJ1-3,TRBV12-3/TRBV12-4,.,.
CAIRSGRTANTYEQYF,TGTGCCATCAGATCGGGGCGGACAGCTAATACTTACGAGCAGTACTTC,TRBJ2-7,TRBV2,.,.
CAISEEGDGYTF,TGTGCCATCAGTGAGGAAGGGGATGGCTACACCTTC,TRBJ1-2,TRBV10-3,few,.
CASTSIGRRNQPQHF,TGTGCCAGCACTAGTATTGGACGCCGCAATCAGCCCCAGCATTTT,TRBJ1-5,TRBV18,.,.
CASRGQGAGNTEAFF,TGTGCCAGCAGGGGGCAGGGGGCGGGGAACACTGAAGCTTTCTTT,TRBJ1-1,TRBV28,once,TRBD1
CSARDTDRLYSNQPQHF,TGCAGTGCTAGAGATACGGACAGGCTATATAGCAATCAGCCCCAGCATTTT,TRBJ1-5,TRBV20-1,.,TRBD1
CASSEDGGGTEAFF,TGTGCCAGCAGTGAAGATGGAGGGGGGACTGAAGCTTTCTTT,TRBJ1-1,TRBV2,few,.
CASSFDRTNTEAFF,TGTGCCAGCAGCTTTGACAGGACCAACACTGAAGCTTTCTTT,TRBJ1-1,TRBV5-8,.,.
CASSFRRGQSYEQYF,TGTGCCAGCAGCTTTCGCAGGGGGCAGTCCTACGAGCAGTACTTC,TRBJ2-7,TRBV7-8,many,TRBD1
CASSPATGWNSPLQF,TGTGCCAGCAGCCCGGCGACAGGGTGGAATTCACCCCTCCAATTT,TRBJ1-6,TRBV7-2,.,TRBD1
CSVGTAPGAQYF,TGCAGCGTCGGGACTGCGCCGGGGGCCCAGTACTTC,TRBJ2-5,TRBV29-1,.,.
CASSEAFDSSSGNTIYF,TGTGCCAGCAGTGAAGCATTTGACAGCAGCTCTGGAAACACCATATATTTT,TRBJ1-3,TRBV2,.,.
CASSYGQAMNTEAFF,TGTGCCAGTAGTTACGGGCAGGCCATGAACACTGAAGCTTTCTTT,TRBJ1-1,TRBV19,.,.
CASSSTSRRETQYF,TGTGCCAGCAGTTCGACTAGTCGCCGGGAGACCCAGTACTTC,TRBJ2-5,TRBV27,once,.
CASSGDSNTEAFF,TGTGCCAGCTCAGGCGATTCGAACACTGAAGCTTTCTTT,TRBJ1-1,TRBV7-9,few,.
CASKWREEAGNTIYF,TGTGCCAGTAAGTGGAGGGAGGAAGCTGGAAACACCATATATTTT,TRBJ1-3,TRBV19,.,.
CARRRQGGYERYF,TGTGCCAGAAGACGACAGGGAGGCTACGAGCGGTACTTC,TRBJ2-7,TRBV12-3/TRBV12-4,.,.
CASSSRLAGSTDTQYF,TGTGCCAGCAGCTCCCGACTAGCGGGGAGCACAGATACGCAGTATTTT,TRBJ2-3,TRBV7-8,few,TRBD2